The 2 T cell receptor beta chains in this list originate from one sample, sequenced in a study of early T cells in non-severe SARS-CoV-2 infection. MiXCR, run by TCRdb on the 5' RACE reads, gives a single entry per CDR3 protein. The table shows some 110,000 distinct CDR3 sequences, with about 15% occurring only once. Sequencing was performed on whole blood. Receptors originate from an adult who was a healthcare worker with PCR-confirmed SARS-CoV-2 infection or an uninfected control (not recorded which).

This rearrangement joins TRBV6-1 to TRBJ2-1, with 14 bases matching TRBD2. Germline V gives CDR1 MNHNS, CDR2 SASEGT. The CDR3 loop spans 16 amino acids. Unmatched junction bases numbered 3, after V lost 4 bases and J lost 4 bases. The CDR3 protein is CASSGGLAGAYNEQFF. Written as DNA, the CDR3 is TGTGCCAGCAGTGGGGGACTAGCGGGGGCGTACAATGAGCAGTTCTTC.

This clonotype was detected only a few times. The chain is built from TRBV21-1 and TRBJ2-5. TRBV21-1 is described as a pseudogene. CDR3 length equals 13 residues. CDR3: CASSKAQEETQYF. CDR3 nucleotides: TGTGCCAGCAGCAAAGCCCAGGAAGAGACCCAGTACTTC.